What follows is one T cell receptor beta chain and its context. These data originate in a study of cytomegalovirus exposure and HLA in healthy donors. The length of the CDR3 is 14 residues. With 11 bases clipped from V and 4 bases from J, the junction kept 12 bases outside the gene matches. Germline CDR1 reads MNHEY; CDR2 reads SVGAGI. The PCR was carried out with 60 Vbeta primers and 13 Jbeta primers. Profiled with immunoSEQ multiplex PCR; TCRdb holds only in-frame clones, not every one. The sample includes roughly 120,000 clones, approximately 80% of them seen just once. The V and J genes are TRBV6-5 and TRBJ2-3; 7 bases match TRBD1. Sample: PBMCs. The sequence was obtained from a man in his fifties or sixties in good health and CMV-seronegative. For the CDR3, the DNA is TGTGCCTCCTCCTTAGGGCAGGGGGCAGATACGCAGTATTTT. Its translation is CASSLGQGADTQYF.